These 20 T cell receptor beta chains came from one sample sequenced in a study of response to subunit inactivated influenza vaccine. TCRdb re-analysed the RT-PCR reads in MiXCR, keeping a single row per CDR3 protein. Among under 850,000 distinct CDR3 sequences listed, 18% were seen once. The sequences come from PBMCs from blood, collected more than 4 days after vaccination. These receptor sequences come from a man over 45 who received an inactivated influenza vaccine.

In DNA form, the CDR3 reads TGTGCCAGCAGACCACAGGGGGGGGTCGGAAACACCATATATTTT. As protein: CASRPQGGVGNTIYF. The gene calls are TRBV12-3 or TRBV12-4 and TRBJ1-3, with 8 bases that match TRBD1. This CDR3 comprises 15 residues. The J segment lost 4 bases and the V segment lost 6 bases, leaving 8 bases of the junction unmatched.

The rearrangement joins TRBV20-1 to TRBJ2-3, with unresolved D. The V and J ends lost 2 bases and 2 bases respectively, with 11 bases between them. CDR3 length equals 14 residues. Germline-derived CDR1 and CDR2 are DFQATT and SNEGSKA (reference sequence). The DNA of the CDR3 is TGCAGTGCTAGAAGTAGACAACTCACAGATACGCAGTATTTT. Translation gives CSARSRQLTDTQYF.

This sequence joins TRBV18 and TRBJ2-7; D not certain. Germline V CDR1 and CDR2: KGHSH, LQKENI. Trimming left V 4 bases short and J 2 bases short, with 12 bases between. This CDR3 contains 14 residues. The CDR3 DNA follows: TGTGCCAGCTCACAGGGCCCAAGGACCTACGAGCAGTACTTC. It codes for CASSQGPRTYEQYF.

This clonotype was seen only a few times. The chain joins TRBV5-1 to TRBJ2-7; 11 positions match TRBD2. This CDR3 contains 16 residues. Germline lookup yields CDR1 SGHRS and CDR2 YFSETQ. Losses at the gene ends were 4 bases for V and 0 bases for J; bases not matched to a gene: 6. The CDR3 reads CASSLTSGVASYEQYF. DNA of the CDR3: TGCGCCAGCAGCCTGACTAGCGGGGTGGCCTCCTACGAGCAGTACTTC.

V usage is TRBV4-2 and J usage is TRBJ2-1; TRBD2 might be the D (6 bases). Germline CDR1 is LGHNA and CDR2 is YNFKEQ. CDR3 size: 16 residues. Trimming cost V 0 bases and J 1 base, with 10 bases left between them. For the CDR3, the DNA is TGTGCCAGCAGCCAAGATCGGGAGAGGTCCTACAATGAGCAGTTCTTC. Residues: CASSQDRERSYNEQFF.

V usage is TRBV30 and J usage is TRBJ2-7; 11 nucleotides agree with TRBD1. Trimming cost V 3 bases and J 2 bases; bases outside gene matches: 9. CDR1 and CDR2 from the germline V gene are GTSNPN and SVGIG (reference sequence). The CDR3 sequence is 16 residues long. CDR3 coding DNA: TGTGCCTGGAGCCCACCCCCGGGACAGGGGGCCTACGAGCAGTACTTC. Translated, it gives CAWSPPPGQGAYEQYF.

In its sample, this clonotype was seen many times. The genes are TRBV5-1 and TRBJ2-5; D might be TRBD1 (6 bases). V lost 0 bases and J lost 5, with 14 bases in between. Looked up from germline, CDR1 is SGHRS and CDR2 is YFSETQ. CDR3 size: 15 residues. CDR3 nucleotides: TGCGCCAGCAGCTTGGGTCAGGGGTCGGGCGAGACCCAGTACTTC. This translates into CASSLGQGSGETQYF.

This clonotype came up a few times. The chain couples TRBV6-5 to TRBJ2-1, with 9 bases aligning to TRBD1. The J segment lost 1 base and the V segment lost 2 bases, leaving 6 bases of the junction unmatched. The CDR3 totals 17 residues. CDR1 and CDR2 (germline): MNHEY, SVGAGI. This chain's CDR3 is CASSYARGQGSYNEQFF. CDR3 bases: TGTGCCAGCAGTTACGCTAGGGGACAGGGTTCCTACAATGAGCAGTTCTTC.

This clonotype was detected only a few times. V is TRBV12-3 or TRBV12-4 and J is TRBJ2-1, with unresolved D. The CDR3 covers 17 residues. V was clipped by 1 base and J by 0 bases, with 13 bases between them. The CDR3 nucleotides are TGTGCCAGCAGTTTAGTAGGTGACATCCTCTCCTACAATGAGCAGTTCTTC. Protein sequence: CASSLVGDILSYNEQFF.

This clonotype was counted many times. The V and J genes are TRBV10-3 and TRBJ1-5; no clear D. The CDR3 is 12 residues long. Per the germline V gene, CDR1 is ENHRY and CDR2 is SYGVKD. Trimming removed 3 bases from V and 9 bases from J, with 9 bases in between. CDR3 in amino acids: CAISDEVTPQHF. The CDR3, as DNA: TGTGCCATCAGTGATGAGGTTACGCCCCAGCATTTT.

The chain recombines TRBV20-1 with TRBJ2-7; TRBD2 aligns across 7 bases. The CDR3 has 14 amino acids. Looked up from germline, CDR1 is DFQATT and CDR2 is SNEGSKA (reference sequence). CDR3 DNA: TGCAGCGCAAATAGCGGGTCTAGCTCCTACGAGCAGTACTTC. Amino acids: CSANSGSSSYEQYF.

The CDR3 coding sequence is TGTGCCAGCAGTTTACCTAGGGGGGTTAATGAAAAACTGTTTTTT. Protein sequence: CASSLPRGVNEKLFF. This chain links TRBV28 with TRBJ1-4, with TRBD1 as a possible D gene (6 bases). V was trimmed by 2 bases and J by 4 bases, leaving 11 bases between them. The CDR3 sequence is 15 residues long. CDR1 is MDHEN and CDR2 is SYDVKM in the germline V gene. The complete variable domain, with remaining parts taken from reference TRBV28 and TRBJ1-4, reads DVKVTQSSRYLVKRTGEKVFLECVQDMDHENMFWYRQDPGLGLRLIYFSYDVKMKEKGDIPEGYSVSREKKERFSLILESASTNQTSMYLCASSLPRGVNEKLFFGSGTQLSVL.

V is TRBV20-1 and J is TRBJ2-3; 9 bases match TRBD2. CDR1 DFQATT and CDR2 SNEGSKA come from the germline V gene (reference sequence). The CDR3 extends over 15 amino acids. V trimming: 3 bases; J trimming: 4 bases; junction bases outside the gene matches: 8. The CDR3 nucleotides read TGCAGTGCTAGTAGGAGTAGCGGGGGACCAGATACGCAGTATTTT. Its protein product is CSASRSSGGPDTQYF.

This rearrangement joins TRBV4-3 to TRBJ1-1; D perhaps matches TRBD1 (5 bases). V lost 0 bases, J lost 9 bases, and 14 bases lay in between. In germline, CDR1 is LGHNA, CDR2 YSLEER. The CDR3 runs 14 residues. The CDR3 protein is CASSQETDRTKAFF. The CDR3 DNA sequence: TGCGCCAGCAGCCAAGAAACCGACAGAACCAAAGCTTTCTTT.

This clonotype was seen more than once but under ten times. The chain combines TRBV12-3 or TRBV12-4 with TRBJ1-5; TRBD1 matches at 9 bases. This CDR3 comprises 16 residues. Losses at the gene ends were 2 bases for V and 5 bases for J; bases not matched to a gene: 7. CDR3 coding DNA: TGTGCCAGCAGTTTATGGGGGACAGGGAGACATCAGCCCCAGCATTTT. Translating gives CASSLWGTGRHQPQHF.

The chain has TRBV6-5 and TRBJ1-5, with D possibly matching TRBD1 (5 bases). Germline assignment: CDR1 MNHEY and CDR2 SVGAGI. The V end lost 3 bases, the J end lost 7 bases, and 13 bases lay between the germline ends. The CDR3 loop spans 14 amino acids. The CDR3 loop reads CASSYRREGQPQHF. CDR3 sequence (DNA): TGTGCCAGCAGTTATCGCAGGGAGGGCCAGCCCCAGCATTTT.

The V gene is TRBV5-1, the J gene TRBJ1-2; TRBD1 agrees at 10 bases. J lost 5 bases, V lost 1 base, and 11 bases had no gene match. CDR1 is SGHRS and CDR2 is YFSETQ in the germline V gene. The CDR3 loop spans 17 amino acids. CDR3 sequence reads: CASSLTGTGALSYGYTF. The CDR3 nucleotides are TGCGCCAGCAGCTTGACCGGGACAGGGGCCTTAAGTTATGGCTACACCTTC.

This clonotype turned up a few times. The rearrangement uses TRBV20-1 and TRBJ2-2, with 10 bases identical to TRBD2. This CDR3 region has 14 residues. The germline V gene encodes CDR1 DFQATT and CDR2 SNEGSKA (reference sequence). Losses at the gene ends were 4 bases for V and 1 base for J; bases not matched to a gene: 0. CDR3 sequence: CSATSGRNTGELFF. The CDR3 coding sequence is TGCAGTGCTACTAGCGGGAGGAACACCGGGGAGCTGTTTTTT.

This clonotype was picked up a small number of times. The chain has TRBV28 and TRBJ2-7; D may be TRBD1 (6 bases). Between the trimmed V and J ends, which lost 11 bases and 4 bases, there was a span of 12 bases. Germline V gene sequence: CDR1 MDHEN, CDR2 SYDVKM. The CDR3 totals 11 residues. The CDR3 DNA reads TGTGCCGGCGGCAGGGGATACGAGCAGTACTTC. The encoded protein is CAGGRGYEQYF.

The CDR3 here is CASSLGASYYEQYF. CDR3 nucleotides: TGTGCCAGCAGCTTAGGGGCTTCCTACTACGAGCAGTACTTC. This chain links TRBV7-2 with TRBJ2-7; D gene ambiguous. CDR3 length equals 14 residues. CDR1 and CDR2 from the germline V gene are SGHTA and FQGNSA. V shed 1 base and J shed 3 bases, with 10 bases lying between them. The full variable domain, its missing parts supplied by reference TRBV7-2 and TRBJ2-7, is GAGVSQSPSNKVTEKGKDVELRCDPISGHTALYWYRQSLGQGLEFLIYFQGNSAPDKSGLPSDRFSAERTGGSVSTLTIQRTQQEDSAVYLCASSLGASYYEQYFGPGTRLTVT.